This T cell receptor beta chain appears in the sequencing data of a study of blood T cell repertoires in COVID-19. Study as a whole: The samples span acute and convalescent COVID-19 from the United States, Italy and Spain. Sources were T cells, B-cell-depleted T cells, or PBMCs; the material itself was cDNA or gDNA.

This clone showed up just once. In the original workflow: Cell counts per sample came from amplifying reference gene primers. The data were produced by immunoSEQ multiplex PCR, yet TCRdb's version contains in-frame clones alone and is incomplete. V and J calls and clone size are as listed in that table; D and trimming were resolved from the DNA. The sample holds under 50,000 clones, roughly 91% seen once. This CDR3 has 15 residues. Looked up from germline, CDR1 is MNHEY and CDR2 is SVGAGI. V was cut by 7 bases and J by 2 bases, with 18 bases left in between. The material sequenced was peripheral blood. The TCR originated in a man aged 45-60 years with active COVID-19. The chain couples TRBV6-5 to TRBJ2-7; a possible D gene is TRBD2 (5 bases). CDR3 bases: TGTGCCAGCACCCCCGCCGGGGTTTTAACCTACGAGCAGTACTTC. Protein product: CASTPAGVLTYEQYF.